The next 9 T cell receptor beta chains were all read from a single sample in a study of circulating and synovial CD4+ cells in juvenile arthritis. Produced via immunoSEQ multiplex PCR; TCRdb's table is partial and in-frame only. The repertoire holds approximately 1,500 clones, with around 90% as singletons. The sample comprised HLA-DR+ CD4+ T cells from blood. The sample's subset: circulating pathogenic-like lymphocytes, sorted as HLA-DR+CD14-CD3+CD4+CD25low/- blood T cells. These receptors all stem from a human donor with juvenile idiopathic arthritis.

The CDR3 coding sequence is TGTGCCAGCAGCTCGGGAGAGCCCGCCGGGGAGCTGTTTTTT. This codes for CASSSGEPAGELFF. J is TRBJ2-2 and V is TRBV7-6; D may be TRBD2 (6 bases). CDR3 size: 14 residues. Germline V gene lookup returns CDR1 SGHVS and CDR2 FNYEAQ. V lost 4 bases, J lost 6 bases, and 12 bases lay in between.

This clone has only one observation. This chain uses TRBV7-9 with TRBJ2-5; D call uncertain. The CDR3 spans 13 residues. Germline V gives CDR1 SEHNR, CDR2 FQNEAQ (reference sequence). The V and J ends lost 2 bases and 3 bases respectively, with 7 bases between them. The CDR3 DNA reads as TGTGCCAGCAGCTTAAACGGTGAAGAGACCCAGTACTTC. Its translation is CASSLNGEETQYF.

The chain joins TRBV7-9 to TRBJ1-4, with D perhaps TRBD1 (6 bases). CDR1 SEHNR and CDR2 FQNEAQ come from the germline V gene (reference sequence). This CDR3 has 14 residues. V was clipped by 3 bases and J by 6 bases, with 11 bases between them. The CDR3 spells CASSFGQWDEKLFF. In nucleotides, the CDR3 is TGTGCCAGCAGCTTCGGACAGTGGGATGAAAAACTGTTTTTT.

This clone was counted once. The DNA for the CDR3 is TGTGCCAGCAGTCCAGAAAGCGGGGTCTCCTACAATGAGCAGTTCTTC. Its translation: CASSPESGVSYNEQFF. The chain employs TRBV27 and TRBJ2-1; 7 bases fit TRBD2. V shed 5 bases and J 0 bases; nucleotides not matched to a gene: 7. The CDR3 has 16 residues. Germline V lookup: CDR1 MNHEY, CDR2 SMNVEV (reference sequence).

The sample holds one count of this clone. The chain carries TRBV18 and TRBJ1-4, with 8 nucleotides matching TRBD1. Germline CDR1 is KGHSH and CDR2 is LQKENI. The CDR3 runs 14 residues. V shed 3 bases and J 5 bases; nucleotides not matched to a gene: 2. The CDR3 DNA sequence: TGTGCCAGCTCACCGGACAGGGCCAATGAAAAACTGTTTTTT. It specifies CASSPDRANEKLFF.

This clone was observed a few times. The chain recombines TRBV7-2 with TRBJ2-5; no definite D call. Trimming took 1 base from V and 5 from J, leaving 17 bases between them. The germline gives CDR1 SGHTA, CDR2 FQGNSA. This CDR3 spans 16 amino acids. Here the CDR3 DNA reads TGTGCCAGCAGCTTAGGCGGTCGAGGAACGGGTGAGACCCAGTACTTC. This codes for CASSLGGRGTGETQYF.

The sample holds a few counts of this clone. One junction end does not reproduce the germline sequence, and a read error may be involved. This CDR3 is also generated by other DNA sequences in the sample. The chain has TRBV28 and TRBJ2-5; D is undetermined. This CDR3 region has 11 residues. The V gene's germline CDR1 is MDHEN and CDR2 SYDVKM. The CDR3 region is CASSLERTQYF. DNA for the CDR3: TGCGCCAGCAGTTTGGAGCGGACCCAGTACTTC.

The CDR3, as DNA: TGTGCCAGCAGCGAAACTAGCGGGGGTGACTCCCAGTACTTC. This codes for CASSETSGGDSQYF. The chain couples TRBV9 to TRBJ2-5; TRBD2 matches at 11 bases. Germline V CDR1 and CDR2: SGDLS, YYNGEE. The CDR3 sequence is 14 residues long. Trimming at V came to 3 bases and at J to 9 bases, leaving 7 bases not matched to a gene.

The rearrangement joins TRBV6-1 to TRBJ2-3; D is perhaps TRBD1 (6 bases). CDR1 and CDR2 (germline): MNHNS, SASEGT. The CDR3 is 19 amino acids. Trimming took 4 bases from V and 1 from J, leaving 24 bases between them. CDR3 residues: CASSARLGVGGSRTDTQYF. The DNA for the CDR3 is TGTGCCAGCAGTGCCCGCCTAGGGGTAGGGGGAAGTCGCACAGATACGCAGTATTTT.